The 10 T cell receptor beta chains in this list originate from one sample, sequenced in a study of response to subunit inactivated influenza vaccine (dated by TCRdb to 2017 to 2018). The library was made by RT-PCR. Sequencing was performed on an Illumina HiSeq 2500. TCRdb reprocessed the public reads (quality trimming at Q25 with fastp, clone calling with MiXCR) and kept in-frame beta chains. A single entry per CDR3 protein holds the most common genes and DNA from its merged rows. The sample yields more than 200,000 distinct CDR3 sequences; more than 10% were counted once. Together, the top ten hold about 7.8% of the sample. The material was non-naive T cells sorted from PBMCs, obtained less than 15 days before vaccination. The sample's cell subset or site label is to be understood as: memory T cell fraction. These receptors all stem from a man between 50 and 59 years old who received an inactivated influenza vaccine. Donor details come from another sample of the same person, matched by shared clones.

This clonotype was recorded a few times. This sequence joins TRBV6-7 and TRBJ2-7, with D possibly matching TRBD2 (6 bases). TRBV6-7 counts as an open reading frame of uncertain function. Trimming pared 7 bases from V and 7 bases from J, leaving 20 bases between. CDR3 length: 14 amino acids. The CDR3 reads CASIRGPGTWEQYF. CDR3 in DNA: TGTGCCAGCATCCGTGGACCAGGGACTTGGGAGCAGTACTTC.

This chain links TRBV28 with TRBJ2-5; 10 nucleotides agree with TRBD2. Germline assignment: CDR1 MDHEN and CDR2 SYDVKM. CDR3 length equals 16 residues. V shed 6 bases, J shed 1 base, and the junction held 8 bases outside the gene matches. CDR3 in DNA: TGTGCCAGCAGACGTCCGGGACTAGCGCCCCAAGAGACCCAGTACTTC. Translation gives CASRRPGLAPQETQYF.

The CDR3: CASSSGTGAGKTQYF. CDR3 DNA sequence: TGTGCCAGCAGCTCCGGGACAGGGGCCGGAAAGACCCAGTACTTC. The chain links TRBV14 to TRBJ2-5; 10 bases are shared with TRBD1. The CDR3 consists of 15 residues. Germline assignment: CDR1 SGHDN and CDR2 FVKESK. V shed 5 bases, J shed 6 bases, and the junction held 9 bases outside the gene matches. Using reference TRBV14 and TRBJ2-5 for the parts outside the CDR3, the full variable domain is EAGVTQFPSHSVIEKGQTVTLRCDPISGHDNLYWYRRVMGKEIKFLLHFVKESKQDESGMPNNRFLAERTGGTYSTLKVQPAELEDSGVYFCASSSGTGAGKTQYFGPGTRLLVL.

This clonotype was detected a few times. The chain employs TRBV6-5 and TRBJ1-1, with D tentatively TRBD1 (5 bases). The V gene's germline CDR1 is MNHEY and CDR2 SVGAGI. V dropped 0 bases and J dropped 7 bases, with 12 bases sitting between them. There are 14 residues in the CDR3. CDR3 in amino acids: CASSYSGGTGEAFF. The CDR3 DNA reads TGTGCCAGCAGTTACTCCGGGGGGACGGGTGAAGCTTTCTTT.

The chain has TRBV7-2 and TRBJ2-7; a possible D gene is TRBD2 (5 bases). Trimming stripped 2 bases from V and 3 bases from J, with 14 bases between. This CDR3 is built from 15 residues. Germline V lookup: CDR1 SGHTA, CDR2 FQGNSA. The CDR3 region is CASSLSGSFGYEQYF. DNA for the CDR3: TGTGCCAGCAGCTTATCGGGAAGCTTCGGCTACGAGCAGTACTTC.

The chain links TRBV20-1 to TRBJ2-7; D gene ambiguous. V shed 0 bases and J shed 6 bases, with 12 bases lying between them. The CDR3 runs to 13 residues. CDR1 and CDR2 (germline): DFQATT, SNEGSKA (reference sequence). The CDR3 sequence is CSARDWVGSEQYF. The CDR3 nucleotides are TGCAGTGCTAGAGATTGGGTGGGTTCCGAGCAGTACTTC.

A few counts support this clonotype. The chain couples TRBV20-1 to TRBJ1-1; possible D gene TRBD1, 6 bases. Germline CDR1 is DFQATT and CDR2 is SNEGSKA (reference sequence). The CDR3 length is 14 residues. V was shortened by 0 bases and J by 4 bases, with 12 bases between the two germline ends. Here the CDR3 reads CSARDTQGFTEAFF. Here the CDR3 DNA reads TGCAGTGCTAGAGATACACAGGGTTTCACTGAAGCTTTCTTT.

This clonotype appeared many times. The CDR3 loop reads CASSLRGRAREQYF. CDR3 bases: TGTGCCAGCAGTTTAAGGGGGAGGGCCCGCGAGCAGTACTTC. This chain connects TRBV28 to TRBJ2-7, with D possibly matching TRBD2 (7 bases). Per germline, CDR1 MDHEN and CDR2 SYDVKM. V was cut by 2 bases and J by 6 bases, with 14 bases left in between. The CDR3 runs to 14 residues. The full variable domain, its missing parts supplied by reference TRBV28 and TRBJ2-7, is DVKVTQSSRYLVKRTGEKVFLECVQDMDHENMFWYRQDPGLGLRLIYFSYDVKMKEKGDIPEGYSVSREKKERFSLILESASTNQTSMYLCASSLRGRAREQYFGPGTRLTVT.

The table lists this clonotype with a few counts. This chain's CDR3 is CASSSRRDNSPLHF. CDR3 nucleotides: TGTGCCAGCAGCTCCCGCCGGGATAATTCACCCCTCCACTTT. V is TRBV14 and J is TRBJ1-6; D gene uncertain. Germline V gene sequence: CDR1 SGHDN, CDR2 FVKESK. CDR3 length: 14 amino acids. V was cut by 5 bases and J by 5 bases, with 10 bases left in between.

This clonotype came up many times. The chain recombines TRBV16 with TRBJ2-7, with TRBD2 identical over 10 bases. CDR3 length equals 17 residues. V was pared by 1 base and J by 6 bases, with 12 bases of the junction left unmatched. Germline CDR1 is KGHSY and CDR2 is FQNENV. In DNA, the CDR3 is TGTGCCAGCAGCCAATGGCTAGCGGGAGCCGGGGAATCCGAGCAGTACTTC. This encodes CASSQWLAGAGESEQYF.